One TCR beta chain is described in this entry. The antigen remains undetermined. This entry is derived from a study of cytomegalovirus exposure and HLA in healthy donors. Findings of the study overall: In a later analysis, a genetic analysis reported fewer productive-TCR N-insertions in an Asian-associated ancestry cluster than the cohort average. In vitro assays verified that a few CMV-associated chains recognized CMV antigens specifically. Exclusion as indistinguishable affected some V segments, including TRBV6-2 and TRBV6-3.

It was with 60 Vbeta and 13 Jbeta primers that the PCR ran. TCRdb's copy holds only in-frame clones and misses some; the assay was immunoSEQ multiplex PCR. The repertoire holds roughly 120,000 clones, with approximately 80% as singletons. The CDR3 contains 13 residues. Germline assignment: CDR1 WNHNN and CDR2 SYGVQD (reference sequence). V was pared by 8 bases and J by 2 bases, with 5 bases of the junction left unmatched. The J gene is TRBJ1-1, the V gene TRBV10-1; 7 bases are a match to TRBD1. Input material: PBMCs. This clonotype was obtained from a woman younger than 35 in good health and CMV-seronegative. The CDR3 protein is CASSGQQNTEAFF. CDR3 DNA: TGCGCCAGCTCGGGACAGCAAAACACTGAAGCTTTCTTT.